The present TCR beta chain was sequenced within a study of blood T cell repertoires in COVID-19. Looked up from germline, CDR1 is SGHTA and CDR2 is FQGTGA. With V trimmed by 5 bases and J by 5 bases, 10 bases remained unmatched. This CDR3 is built from 16 residues. Methods used by the authors: The authors estimated nucleated cell counts from reference gene primer amplification. Some clones are missing from TCRdb's copy, which holds only in-frame ones; the method was immunoSEQ multiplex PCR. V, J and clone size are taken as reported in that table, and D and trimming were inferred from the DNA itself. The sample lists about 200,000 clones; over 75% were seen once.

The V call is TRBV7-3, the J call TRBJ2-2, with TRBD2 matching 8 bases. The sequenced material came from peripheral blood. The clonotype comes from a man in his sixties with acute or convalescent COVID-19. Written as DNA, the CDR3 is TGTGCCAGCAGCCCACGAGTAGCGGGATTGACCGGGGAGCTGTTTTTT. As protein: CASSPRVAGLTGELFF.